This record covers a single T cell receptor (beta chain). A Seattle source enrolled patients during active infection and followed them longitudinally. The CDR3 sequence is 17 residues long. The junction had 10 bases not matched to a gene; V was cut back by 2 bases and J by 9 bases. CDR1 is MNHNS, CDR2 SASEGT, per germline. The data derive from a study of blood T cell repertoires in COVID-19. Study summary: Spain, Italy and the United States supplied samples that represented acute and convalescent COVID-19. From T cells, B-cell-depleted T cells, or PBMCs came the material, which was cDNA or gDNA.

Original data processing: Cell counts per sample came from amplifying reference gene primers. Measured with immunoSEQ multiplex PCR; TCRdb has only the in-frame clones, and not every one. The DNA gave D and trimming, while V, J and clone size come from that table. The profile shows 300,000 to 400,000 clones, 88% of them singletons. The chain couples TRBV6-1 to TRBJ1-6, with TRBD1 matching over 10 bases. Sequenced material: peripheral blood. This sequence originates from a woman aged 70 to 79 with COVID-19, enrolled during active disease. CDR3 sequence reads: CASSENPLGTGVSPLHF. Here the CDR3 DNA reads TGTGCCAGCAGTGAAAATCCGCTTGGGACAGGGGTTTCACCCCTCCACTTT.